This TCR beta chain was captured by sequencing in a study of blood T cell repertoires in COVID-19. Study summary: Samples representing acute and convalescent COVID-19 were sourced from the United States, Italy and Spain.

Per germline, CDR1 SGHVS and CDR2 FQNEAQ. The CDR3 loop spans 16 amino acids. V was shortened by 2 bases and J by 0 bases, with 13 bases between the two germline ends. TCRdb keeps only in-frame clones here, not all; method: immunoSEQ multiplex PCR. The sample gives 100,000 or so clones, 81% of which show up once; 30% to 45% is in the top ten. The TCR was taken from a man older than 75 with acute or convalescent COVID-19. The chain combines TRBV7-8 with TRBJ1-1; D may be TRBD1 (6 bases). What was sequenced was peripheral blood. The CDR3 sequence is CASSLPAQGLNTEAFF. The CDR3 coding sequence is TGTGCCAGCAGCTTACCAGCGCAGGGGCTGAACACTGAAGCTTTCTTT.